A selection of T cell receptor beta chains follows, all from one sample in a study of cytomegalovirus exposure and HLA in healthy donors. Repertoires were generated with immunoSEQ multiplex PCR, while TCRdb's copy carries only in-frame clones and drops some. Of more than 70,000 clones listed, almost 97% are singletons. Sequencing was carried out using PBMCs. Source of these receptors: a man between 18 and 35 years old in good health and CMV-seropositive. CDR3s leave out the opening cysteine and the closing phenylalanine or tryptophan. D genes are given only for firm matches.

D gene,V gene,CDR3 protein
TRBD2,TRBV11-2,ASLSTGTSGYTGELF
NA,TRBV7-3,ASSLAGRGEQY
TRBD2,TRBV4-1,ASSPSGGLAIEGTDTQY
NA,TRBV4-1,ASSQDFSYEQY
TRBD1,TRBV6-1,ASIGQVNTEAF
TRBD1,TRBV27,ASSPIGQGPHEQY
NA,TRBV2,ASMSWETQY
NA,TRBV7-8,ASSTTTERNTIY
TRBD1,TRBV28,ASSLNIFPGQGFSSYEQY
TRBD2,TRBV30,AWTRSGRGGKTQY
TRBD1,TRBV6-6,ASSQGQGLGEQY
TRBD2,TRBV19,ASSALAGGPVDQY
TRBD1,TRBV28,ASGGQQIIWGGYT
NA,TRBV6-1,ASSEYNQPQH
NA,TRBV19,ASSIGPEVHEQY
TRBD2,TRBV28,ASSQGLVSSYEQY
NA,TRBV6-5,ASSYGAGGEKLF
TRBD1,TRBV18,ASSPGQGFNQAQH
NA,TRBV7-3,ASSSSSAPTWNEQF
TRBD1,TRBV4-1,ASSQEDRHGYT
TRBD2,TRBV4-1,ASSQDPSGIGKETQY
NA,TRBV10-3,AIRREGVETQY
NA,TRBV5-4,ASSPSTGNYGYT
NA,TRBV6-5,ASSYSKVAGQPAQF
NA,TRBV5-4,ASSYGRASDEQY
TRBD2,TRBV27,ASRLVGTSGRVNEQF
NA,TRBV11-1,ASSQDNEQF
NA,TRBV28,ASSTSGATNEKLF
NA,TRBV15,ATSKGRGNTGELF
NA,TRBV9,ASSLGGESGGFNTEAF
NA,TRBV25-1,ASSVNSEIEQF
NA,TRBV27,ASSLVSGYEQY
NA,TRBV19,ASSNFRNQPQH
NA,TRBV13,ASSTPGGNEKLF
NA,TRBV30,AWILNYGYT
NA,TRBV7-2,ASSARGSTDTQY
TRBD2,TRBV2,ASSSTSVYNEQF
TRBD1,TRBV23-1,ASSQVWDSHTEAF
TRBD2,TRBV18,ASSPPGSPGLAGFEQF
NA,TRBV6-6,ASSYSMTGNGHEQY
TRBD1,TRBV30,AWSIGQGEQF
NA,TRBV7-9,ASSLSETYEQY
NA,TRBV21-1,ASTQWSRAPLAKNIQY
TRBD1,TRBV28,ASSQDRDSYGYT
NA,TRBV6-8,ASSYNRVSYEQY